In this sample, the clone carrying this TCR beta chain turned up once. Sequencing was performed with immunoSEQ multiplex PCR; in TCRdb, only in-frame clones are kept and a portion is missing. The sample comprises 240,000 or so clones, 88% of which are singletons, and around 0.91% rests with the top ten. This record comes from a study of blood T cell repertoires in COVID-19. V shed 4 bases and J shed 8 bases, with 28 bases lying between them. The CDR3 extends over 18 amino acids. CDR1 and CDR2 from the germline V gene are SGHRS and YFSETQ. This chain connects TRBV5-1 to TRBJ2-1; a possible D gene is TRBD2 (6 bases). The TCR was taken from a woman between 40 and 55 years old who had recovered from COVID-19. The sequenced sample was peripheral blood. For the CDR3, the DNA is TGCGCCAGCAGCCCGGCGGGGCCCCCGACTAGTTCTCTGGATGAGCAGTTCTTC. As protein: CASSPAGPPTSSLDEQFF. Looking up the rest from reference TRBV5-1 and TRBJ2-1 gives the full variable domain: KAGVTQTPRYLIKTRGQQVTLSCSPISGHRSVSWYQQTPGQGLQFLFEYFSETQRNKGNFPGRFSGRQFSNSRSEMNVSTLELGDSALYLCASSPAGPPTSSLDEQFFGPGTRLTVL.